This T cell receptor (beta chain) was sequenced during a study of blood T cells in healthy people across ages. The total RNA that was extracted per sample amounted to at least 5 micrograms. Sample-barcoded 5' priming and a J-beta primer mix drove a second PCR of about 6 to 11 cycles. TCRdb re-derived calls from the 5' RACE reads in MiXCR, one entry per CDR3 protein. The sample includes around 750,000 distinct CDR3 sequences, approximately 55% of them seen just once. The receptor was derived from a man older than 75 in good health. The sequenced sample was blood.

CDR3 coding DNA: TGCAGCGTTGAACCCTGGTCGAACACCGGGGAGCTGTTTTTT. Translated: CSVEPWSNTGELFF. The gene calls are TRBV29-1 and TRBJ2-2; D is unclear. Per germline, CDR1 SQVTM and CDR2 ANQGSEA. This CDR3 has 14 amino acids. Trimming cost V 2 bases and J 0 bases, with 7 bases left between them.